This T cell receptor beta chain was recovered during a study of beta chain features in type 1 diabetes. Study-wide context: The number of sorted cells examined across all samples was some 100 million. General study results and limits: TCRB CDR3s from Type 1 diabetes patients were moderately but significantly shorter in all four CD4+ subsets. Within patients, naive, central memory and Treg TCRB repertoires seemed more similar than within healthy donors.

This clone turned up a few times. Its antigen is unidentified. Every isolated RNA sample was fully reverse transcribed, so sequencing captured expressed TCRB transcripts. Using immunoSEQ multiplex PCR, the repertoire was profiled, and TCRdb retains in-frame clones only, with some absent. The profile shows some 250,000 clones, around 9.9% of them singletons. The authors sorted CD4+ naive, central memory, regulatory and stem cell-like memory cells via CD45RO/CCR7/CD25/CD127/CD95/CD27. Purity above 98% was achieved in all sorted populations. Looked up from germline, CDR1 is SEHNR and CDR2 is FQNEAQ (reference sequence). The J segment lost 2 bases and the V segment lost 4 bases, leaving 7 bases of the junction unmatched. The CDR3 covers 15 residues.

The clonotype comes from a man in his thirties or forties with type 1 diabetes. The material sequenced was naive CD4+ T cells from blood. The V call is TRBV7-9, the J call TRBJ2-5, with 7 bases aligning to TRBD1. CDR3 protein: CASSSLGQAQETQYF. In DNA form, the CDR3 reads TGTGCCAGCAGCTCACTTGGACAGGCTCAAGAGACCCAGTACTTC.